One sample yielded the 21 T cell receptor beta chains listed below, sequenced in a study of PD-1 blockade in classical Hodgkin lymphoma. The repertoire was sequenced with immunoSEQ multiplex PCR; TCRdb's copy has only in-frame clones and lacks some. The data hold under 80,000 clones, with around 75% observed a single time. There was relapse after autologous stem cell transplantation in every patient, and there was variation in brentuximab vedotin exposure. This sample comprised peripheral blood mononuclear cells (PBMCs), obtained before the second cycle of nivolumab. The receptors come from a human donor with classical Hodgkin lymphoma.

A few counts support this clone. The J gene is TRBJ1-3, the V gene TRBV20-1, with D unresolved. Germline CDR1 is DFQATT and CDR2 is SNEGSKA (reference sequence). Trimming stripped 8 bases from V and 4 bases from J, with 9 bases between. The CDR3 covers 11 residues. CDR3 bases: TGCAGTACGAATAGGGGAAACACCATATATTTT. Translating it yields CSTNRGNTIYF.

CDR3 region: CAWKVLGEPGNYGYTF. In nucleotides, the CDR3 is TGTGCCTGGAAAGTCCTTGGTGAGCCGGGTAACTATGGCTACACCTTC. V and J are TRBV30 and TRBJ1-2; no definite D call. Trimming removed 4 bases from V and 1 base from J, with 19 bases in between. The CDR3 is 16 residues long. Germline assignment: CDR1 GTSNPN and CDR2 SVGIG (reference sequence).

The rearrangement links TRBV2 to TRBJ1-5, with TRBD1 matching 9 bases. Germline V gene lookup returns CDR1 SNHLY and CDR2 FYNNEI. This CDR3 has 13 amino acids. Trimming removed 8 bases from V and 7 bases from J; junction bases left unmatched: 6. CDR3 nucleotide sequence: TGTGCCAGCCGAACAGGGGGCCAACAGCCCCAGCATTTT. This sequence encodes CASRTGGQQPQHF.

The chain links TRBV2 to TRBJ1-2; 7 positions match TRBD1. The V and J ends lost 4 bases and 2 bases, in that order; junction bases with no gene match: 7. This CDR3 has 15 amino acids. Germline V gives CDR1 SNHLY, CDR2 FYNNEI. Here the CDR3 reads CASSARTGINYGYTF. The DNA of the CDR3 is TGTGCCAGCAGTGCCCGGACAGGAATCAACTATGGCTACACCTTC. Full variable domain (missing parts from reference TRBV2 and TRBJ1-2): EPEVTQTPSHQVTQMGQEVILRCVPISNHLYFYWYRQILGQKVEFLVSFYNNEISEKSEIFDDQFSVERPDGSNFTLKIRSTKLEDSAMYFCASSARTGINYGYTFGSGTRLTVV.

The V call is TRBV4-1, the J call TRBJ1-6, with D possibly being TRBD1 (6 bases). Deletions cut 1 base from V and 5 bases from J, with 9 bases between. This CDR3 has 15 amino acids. The germline V gene encodes CDR1 MGHRA and CDR2 YSYEKL. The CDR3 nucleotides read TGCGCCAGCAGCCAAGCTCAGGGGAATAATTCACCCCTCCACTTT. It encodes CASSQAQGNNSPLHF.

This clone was observed a handful of times. V and J are TRBV6-5 and TRBJ1-1; 7 nucleotides match TRBD1. Germline-derived CDR1 and CDR2 are MNHEY and SVGAGI. The CDR3 length is 15 residues. The junction had 8 bases not matched to a gene; V was cut back by 6 bases and J by 1 base. The CDR3 protein is CASRPKTGTNTEAFF. DNA for the CDR3: TGTGCCAGCAGACCGAAGACAGGGACGAACACTGAAGCTTTCTTT.

V usage is TRBV5-1 and J usage is TRBJ1-1; TRBD1 matches at 7 bases. From germline, CDR1 is SGHRS and CDR2 YFSETQ. The CDR3 extends over 14 amino acids. V trimming: 1 base; J trimming: 7 bases; junction bases outside the gene matches: 7. This chain's CDR3 is CASSLLNRGYEAFF. CDR3 nucleotide sequence: TGCGCCAGCAGCTTGCTCAACAGGGGCTATGAAGCTTTCTTT. Looking up the rest from reference TRBV5-1 and TRBJ1-1 gives the full variable domain: KAGVTQTPRYLIKTRGQQVTLSCSPISGHRSVSWYQQTPGQGLQFLFEYFSETQRNKGNFPGRFSGRQFSNSRSEMNVSTLELGDSALYLCASSLLNRGYEAFFGQGTRLTVV.

The chain couples TRBV6-1 to TRBJ2-1, with D possibly TRBD2 on 6 matching bases. Germline CDR1 reads MNHNS; CDR2 reads SASEGT. The CDR3 sequence is 16 residues long. The V gene lost 4 bases and the J gene lost 4 bases, with 17 bases spanning the gap. CDR3 sequence: CASSALGSGPYNEQFF. Here the CDR3 DNA reads TGTGCCAGCAGTGCTTTAGGTAGCGGACCTTACAATGAGCAGTTCTTC.

This CDR3 is CASSRVRGRETQYF. The DNA of the CDR3 is TGTGCCAGCAGCCGTGTGAGGGGCAGGGAGACCCAGTACTTC. The chain couples TRBV6-5 to TRBJ2-5, with D perhaps being TRBD1 or TRBD2 (5 bases each). CDR3 length: 14 amino acids. Germline-derived CDR1 and CDR2 are MNHEY and SVGAGI. Deletions cut 6 bases from V and 5 bases from J, with 16 bases between.

The gene calls are TRBV6-1 and TRBJ1-5, with D possibly matching TRBD1 (6 bases). The CDR3 spans 14 residues. Trimming took off 8 bases at V and 0 bases at J, with 11 bases between the two ends. The V gene's germline CDR1 is MNHNS and CDR2 SASEGT. CDR3 DNA: TGTGCCAGCCGGACAGAAATTAGCAATCAGCCCCAGCATTTT. It encodes CASRTEISNQPQHF.

The gene calls are TRBV4-3 and TRBJ2-2; 7 positions agree with TRBD2. The CDR3 is 16 amino acids. The germline gives CDR1 LGHNA, CDR2 YSLEER. V shed 4 bases, J shed 0 bases, and the junction held 5 bases outside the gene matches. CDR3 coding DNA: TGCGCCAGCAGCCTCTTCGGGGGGTCGAACACCGGGGAGCTGTTTTTT. It yields the protein CASSLFGGSNTGELFF.

The chain links TRBV19 to TRBJ1-4; maybe TRBD1 (5 bases). V was cut by 3 bases and J by 8 bases, with 19 bases left in between. This CDR3 has 16 residues. Per germline, CDR1 LNHDA and CDR2 SQIVND (reference sequence). For the CDR3, the DNA is TGTGCCAGTAGTATTTGGGGCAGTCTGCAGGAAGAAAAACTGTTTTTT. Its protein is CASSIWGSLQEEKLFF. Looking up the rest from reference TRBV19 and TRBJ1-4 gives the full variable domain: DGGITQSPKYLFRKEGQNVTLSCEQNLNHDAMYWYRQDPGQGLRLIYYSQIVNDFQKGDIAEGYSVSREKKESFPLTVTSAQKNPTAFYLCASSIWGSLQEEKLFFGSGTQLSVL.

The chain is built from TRBV28 and TRBJ2-7; D unresolved. This CDR3 contains 15 residues. Germline V gene data show CDR1 as MDHEN and CDR2 as SYDVKM. V was trimmed by 2 bases and J by 2 bases, leaving 13 bases between them. CDR3 loop: CASSLPSNPPYEQYF. CDR3 coding DNA: TGTGCCAGCAGTTTACCCTCTAACCCCCCCTACGAGCAGTACTTC.

This chain joins TRBV7-2 and TRBJ2-7, with 11 bases aligning to TRBD1. The J segment lost 4 bases and the V segment lost 5 bases, leaving 7 bases of the junction unmatched. The CDR3 loop spans 15 amino acids. CDR1 is SGHTA and CDR2 is FQGNSA in the germline V gene. The CDR3 nucleotides read TGTGCCAGCAGCCACAGGACAGGGGGCGGTTACGAGCAGTACTTC. Encoded protein: CASSHRTGGGYEQYF.

The chain has TRBV28 and TRBJ1-2, with TRBD1 matching over 12 bases. This CDR3 is built from 18 residues. The J segment lost 1 base and the V segment lost 6 bases, leaving 12 bases of the junction unmatched. Germline loops: CDR1 MDHEN, CDR2 SYDVKM. DNA of the CDR3: TGTGCCAGCAGGCAGGGCAGGGGACAGGGGGCGTTTAACTATGGCTACACCTTC. As protein: CASRQGRGQGAFNYGYTF.

This chain joins TRBV18 and TRBJ1-5; no firm D call. Trimming removed 2 bases from V and 8 bases from J, with 7 bases in between. CDR3 size: 12 residues. Germline loops: CDR1 KGHSH, CDR2 LQKENI. CDR3 coding DNA: TGTGCCAGCTCACCAGGGTTCGAGCCCCAGCATTTT. Translating it yields CASSPGFEPQHF.

J is TRBJ2-7 and V is TRBV28, with a tentative D call TRBD1 (5 bases). V was clipped by 3 bases and J by 2 bases, with 11 bases between them. The CDR3 spans 14 residues. CDR1 and CDR2 (germline): MDHEN, SYDVKM. CDR3: CASSLATVTYEQYF. The DNA for the CDR3 is TGTGCCAGCAGTTTGGCGACAGTTACCTACGAGCAGTACTTC.

This clone appeared a few times. The V and J genes are TRBV25-1 and TRBJ2-6; TRBD1 matches at 7 bases. Germline lookup yields CDR1 MGHDK and CDR2 SYGVNS. Losses at the gene ends were 7 bases for V and 0 bases for J; bases not matched to a gene: 9. The CDR3 loop spans 17 amino acids. The CDR3 spells CASTSWTGLSGANVLTF. CDR3 nucleotide sequence: TGTGCCAGCACCTCATGGACAGGCCTCTCTGGGGCCAACGTCCTGACTTTC.

A few counts support this clone. The genes are TRBV6-6 and TRBJ2-1; D is unresolved. The CDR3 has 14 amino acids. CDR1 is MNHNY, CDR2 SVGAGI, per germline (reference sequence). V lost 5 bases and J lost 4, with 12 bases in between. CDR3 bases: TGTGCCAGCAGTGAGCTAAGTGGGTACAATGAGCAGTTCTTC. It encodes CASSELSGYNEQFF.

This clone is categorized as medium-sized. The chain combines TRBV20-1 with TRBJ1-2; D gene uncertain. In germline, CDR1 is DFQATT, CDR2 SNEGSKA (reference sequence). This CDR3 contains 11 residues. V dropped 3 bases and J dropped 4 bases, with 6 bases sitting between them. CDR3 bases: TGCAGTGCTAGCGGCCCCTATGGCTACACCTTC. This sequence encodes CSASGPYGYTF.

This clone was observed many times. The rearrangement links TRBV4-1 to TRBJ1-2; a weak D match, TRBD1 (6 bases). The germline V and J ends were trimmed by 0 bases and 2 bases, with 13 bases remaining between them. CDR3 size: 16 residues. CDR1 is MGHRA, CDR2 YSYEKL, per germline. CDR3 sequence: CASSQDRNRANYGYTF. For the CDR3, the DNA is TGCGCCAGCAGCCAAGATCGGAACAGGGCGAACTATGGCTACACCTTC.